One and the same sample provided the 17 T cell receptor beta chains below, sequenced in a study of T cell responses to AZD1222 COVID-19 vaccine. Sequencing used immunoSEQ multiplex PCR; TCRdb keeps in-frame clones, though not all of them. This table has around 180,000 clones, 85% to 90% appearing once. This sample comprised peripheral blood, obtained on day 0 of AZD1222 vaccination. The receptors shown here come from an adult in good health.

This clone has a single count. The rearrangement uses TRBV14 and TRBJ1-2; 9 bases align to TRBD1. This CDR3 is built from 16 residues. Germline lookup yields CDR1 SGHDN and CDR2 FVKESK. J gave up 4 bases and V 1 base, and 7 bases lay outside the gene matches. CDR3 DNA sequence: TGTGCCAGCAGCCAAGCTTTGACAGGGGGAGGCTATGGCTACACCTTC. This codes for CASSQALTGGGYGYTF.

Here the CDR3 reads CASRATGGSQPQHF. The DNA of the CDR3 is TGTGCCAGCAGGGCTACAGGGGGCAGTCAGCCCCAGCATTTT. The chain uses TRBV28 and TRBJ1-5, with TRBD1 identical over 9 bases. Per the germline V gene, CDR1 is MDHEN and CDR2 is SYDVKM. The J segment lost 6 bases and the V segment lost 6 bases, leaving 6 bases of the junction unmatched. The CDR3 totals 14 residues.

The V and J genes are TRBV10-3 and TRBJ2-7, with D tentatively TRBD1 (6 bases). CDR1 is ENHRY, CDR2 SYGVKD, per germline. The V and J ends lost 4 bases and 3 bases respectively, with 13 bases between them. The CDR3 sequence is 14 residues long. DNA of the CDR3: TGTGCCATCAGTGCAAAGACAGGATTCTACGAGCAGTACTTC. This sequence encodes CAISAKTGFYEQYF.

Written as DNA, the CDR3 is TGTGCCAGCAGTTCCCCCGCGGGGGGCGGGGTAGATACGCAGTATTTT. Encoded protein: CASSSPAGGGVDTQYF. The chain employs TRBV6-2 or TRBV6-3 and TRBJ2-3; 8 bases are a match to TRBD2. The CDR3 loop spans 16 amino acids. J gave up 5 bases and V 4 bases, and 11 bases lay outside the gene matches. CDR1 is MNHEY, CDR2 SVGEGT, per germline.

V usage is TRBV7-2 and J usage is TRBJ1-2; D is possibly TRBD1 (6 bases). The ends were cut back, 3 bases at V and 3 bases at J, with 8 bases in the middle. CDR3 size: 13 residues. Per the germline V gene, CDR1 is SGHTA and CDR2 is FQGNSA. The chain's CDR3 is CASSFRTDYGYTF. The CDR3 DNA follows: TGTGCCAGCAGCTTCCGGACAGACTATGGCTACACCTTC.

Concerning this clone itself: Within the sample, other DNA sequences also encode this same CDR3. The chain links TRBV20-1 to TRBJ2-7; D not resolved. In germline, CDR1 is DFQATT, CDR2 SNEGSKA (reference sequence). This CDR3 contains 11 residues. With 1 base removed from V and 4 bases from J, the gap between germline ends came to 5 bases. As DNA, the CDR3 is TGCAGTGCTAGAGCGGCGTACGAGCAGTACTTC. It codes for CSARAAYEQYF.

Judged by abundance, this clone is large. The rearrangement uses TRBV6-4 and TRBJ2-1, with D tentatively TRBD1 (6 bases). The CDR3 sequence is 15 residues long. In germline, CDR1 is MRHNA, CDR2 SNTAGT. V lost 0 bases to trimming and J lost 0 bases, with 6 bases between them. The CDR3 spells CASSDSTGSYNEQFF. Written as DNA, the CDR3 is TGTGCCAGCAGTGACTCGACAGGCTCCTACAATGAGCAGTTCTTC.

The chain links TRBV12-3 or TRBV12-4 to TRBJ1-6; D may be TRBD1 (5 bases). CDR3 length: 13 amino acids. The ends were cut back, 6 bases at V and 7 bases at J, with 10 bases in the middle. The CDR3 reads CASSPGPNSPLHF. Written as DNA, the CDR3 is TGTGCCAGCAGCCCGGGGCCGAATTCACCCCTCCACTTT.

CDR3 coding DNA: TGTGCCAGCAGCCCTAGTTTATGGGCCGAAGCTTTCTTT. Encoded protein: CASSPSLWAEAFF. V is TRBV5-6 and J is TRBJ1-1; D call uncertain. The length of the CDR3 is 13 residues. The V end lost 4 bases, the J end lost 8 bases, and 15 bases lay between the germline ends. Germline-derived CDR1 and CDR2 are SGHDT and YYEEEE. Supplemented by reference TRBV5-6 and TRBJ1-1, the full variable domain reads DAGVTQSPTHLIKTRGQQVTLRCSPKSGHDTVSWYQQALGQGPQFIFQYYEEEERQRGNFPDRFSGHQFPNYSSELNVNALLLGDSALYLCASSPSLWAEAFFGQGTRLTVV.

V gene TRBV6-2 or TRBV6-3 combines with J gene TRBJ1-1, with 9 nucleotides matching TRBD1. From germline, CDR1 is MNHEY and CDR2 SVGEGT. The CDR3 has 16 amino acids. V trimming: 6 bases; J trimming: 5 bases; junction bases outside the gene matches: 13. The CDR3 is CASSSGTGPLGTEAFF. For the CDR3, the DNA is TGTGCCAGCAGCTCCGGGACAGGGCCACTTGGGACTGAAGCTTTCTTT.

The chain employs TRBV27 and TRBJ2-2; D not certain. Trimming took off 2 bases at V and 6 bases at J, with 10 bases between the two ends. Germline CDR1 reads MNHEY; CDR2 reads SMNVEV (reference sequence). The CDR3 runs to 14 residues. CDR3 loop: CASSLGPQPGELFF. The CDR3 region has the DNA TGTGCCAGCAGTTTAGGTCCACAGCCCGGGGAGCTGTTTTTT.

The V gene is TRBV6-1, the J gene TRBJ1-1; 12 bases match TRBD1. Germline values: CDR1 MNHNS, CDR2 SASEGT. The CDR3 spans 16 residues. Trimming removed 0 bases from V and 5 bases from J; junction bases left unmatched: 4. CDR3 residues: CASSEAPGQGATEAFF. The DNA of the CDR3 is TGTGCCAGCAGTGAAGCCCCGGGACAGGGGGCTACTGAAGCTTTCTTT.

CDR3 region: CASSLIGQAGAEAFF. The CDR3 DNA is TGCGCCAGCAGCTTGATCGGACAGGCAGGCGCTGAAGCTTTCTTT. The V and J genes are TRBV5-1 and TRBJ1-1; 7 nucleotides line up with TRBD1. The CDR3 has 15 residues. J was trimmed by 6 bases and V by 1 base; bases with no gene match: 9. Germline V gene lookup returns CDR1 SGHRS and CDR2 YFSETQ.

The chain uses TRBV7-8 and TRBJ1-1; TRBD1 agrees at 9 bases. Per the germline V gene, CDR1 is SGHVS and CDR2 is FQNEAQ. J was trimmed by 1 base and V by 3 bases; bases with no gene match: 6. This CDR3 has 16 amino acids. The CDR3 nucleotides are TGTGCCAGCAGCTTCAGGGACAGGGAACAGAACACTGAAGCTTTCTTT. It codes for CASSFRDREQNTEAFF.

J is TRBJ2-7 and V is TRBV7-3, with 7 positions matching TRBD1. The CDR3 consists of 14 residues. From germline, CDR1 is SGHTA and CDR2 FQGTGA. The V gene end was trimmed by 1 base and the J gene end by 6 bases; junction bases not matched to a gene: 6. The CDR3 loop is CASSLIRAGGEQYF. In nucleotides, the CDR3 is TGTGCCAGCAGCTTAATACGGGCAGGGGGCGAGCAGTACTTC.

The V gene is TRBV7-9, the J gene TRBJ1-4; a possible D gene is TRBD1 (6 bases). Germline CDR1 is SEHNR and CDR2 is FQNEAQ (reference sequence). The V and J ends lost 5 bases and 2 bases respectively, with 12 bases between them. There are 15 residues in the CDR3. The CDR3 loop reads CASSPGQITNEKLFF. The CDR3 region has the DNA TGTGCCAGCAGCCCAGGACAGATCACTAATGAAAAACTGTTTTTT.

V gene TRBV2 combines with J gene TRBJ2-3; TRBD1 is a possible D gene (6 bases). The CDR3 has 16 amino acids. Germline V gene lookup returns CDR1 SNHLY and CDR2 FYNNEI. V lost 2 bases and J lost 0, with 12 bases in between. For the CDR3, the DNA is TGTGCCAGCAGTGAACCCCCGGACAGAAGCACAGATACGCAGTATTTT. Its translation is CASSEPPDRSTDTQYF.